The 27 T cell receptor beta chains given below trace back to one sample, sequenced in a study of shared clonotypes between healthy human individuals. Assay used: immunoSEQ multiplex PCR; TCRdb lists only in-frame clones, some missing. This table holds about 480,000 clones, roughly 79% found once. The source material was PBMCs. The receptors were sampled from a woman aged 40-49 years in good health. Some clones in this sample may be carry-over from other donors' samples.

V gene TRBV30 combines with J gene TRBJ2-1; TRBD2 matches at 12 bases. J gave up 10 bases and V 3 bases, and 13 bases lay outside the gene matches. CDR3 length: 16 amino acids. The germline CDR1 and CDR2 sequences are GTSNPN and SVGIG (reference sequence). In nucleotides, the CDR3 is TGTGCCTGGAGGGAGGCTAGCGGGAGGGCCAGGAGGGAGCAGTTCTTC. Translation: CAWREASGRARREQFF.

The V call is TRBV6-1, the J call TRBJ1-2; D is ambiguous. V lost 7 bases, J lost 0 bases, and 6 bases lay in between. The CDR3 spans 12 residues. CDR1 is MNHNS, CDR2 SASEGT, per germline. DNA of the CDR3: TGTGCCAGCACCTTAGCTAACTATGGCTACACCTTC. This sequence encodes CASTLANYGYTF.

This chain connects TRBV19 to TRBJ1-2; 8 positions match TRBD1. Germline V gives CDR1 LNHDA, CDR2 SQIVND (reference sequence). The length of the CDR3 is 13 residues. Germline trimming cut 6 bases from V and 6 bases from J; bases unmatched to any gene: 6. As DNA, the CDR3 is TGTGCCAGTAGCCAAGACAGGGGACATGGCTACACCTTC. Translated, it gives CASSQDRGHGYTF.

The chain employs TRBV10-1 and TRBJ2-1, with 10 bases identical to TRBD2. Germline V gives CDR1 WNHNN, CDR2 SYGVQD (reference sequence). The CDR3 is 15 residues long. V shed 2 bases, J shed 12 bases, and the junction held 10 bases outside the gene matches. The CDR3 region has the DNA TGCGCCAGCAGTGAGACCAGCGGGAGGGCCGGTTGGCAGTTCTTC. It translates to CASSETSGRAGWQFF.

The chain recombines TRBV6-5 with TRBJ1-5, with 8 bases fitting TRBD1. V shed 0 bases, J shed 6 bases, and the junction held 4 bases outside the gene matches. From germline, CDR1 is MNHEY and CDR2 SVGAGI. CDR3 size: 15 residues. CDR3 sequence reads: CASSYSQGARQPQHF. The CDR3 DNA follows: TGTGCCAGCAGTTACTCCCAGGGGGCCCGTCAGCCCCAGCATTTT.

The chain links TRBV7-8 to TRBJ1-2, with 7 positions matching TRBD1. The J segment lost 5 bases and the V segment lost 5 bases, leaving 14 bases of the junction unmatched. Germline lookup yields CDR1 SGHVS and CDR2 FQNEAQ. The CDR3 has 16 amino acids. The CDR3 coding sequence is TGTGCCAGCAGCCAAGAGGCACAGGGGTCGGTATATGGCTACACCTTC. The encoded protein is CASSQEAQGSVYGYTF.

The V and J genes are TRBV30 and TRBJ2-4; the D gene is possibly TRBD2 (6 bases). The CDR3 is 12 amino acids. Trimming shortened V by 6 bases and J by 4 bases, and 10 bases separated the two germline ends. Germline CDR1 and CDR2: GTSNPN and SVGIG (reference sequence). This chain's CDR3 is CACYGGKNIQYF. DNA for the CDR3: TGTGCCTGTTATGGGGGGAAAAACATTCAGTACTTC.

This rearrangement joins TRBV18 to TRBJ1-4; D is possibly TRBD1 (5 bases). Germline CDR1 is KGHSH and CDR2 is LQKENI. The CDR3 contains 15 residues. With 5 bases removed from V and 3 bases from J, the gap between germline ends came to 13 bases. Here the CDR3 reads CASSSIQGPNEKLFF. The CDR3 region has the DNA TGTGCCAGCTCAAGCATCCAGGGCCCTAATGAAAAACTGTTTTTT.

V gene TRBV7-2 combines with J gene TRBJ2-2, with D possibly matching TRBD1 (6 bases). Germline CDR1 and CDR2: SGHTA and FQGNSA. CDR3 length: 15 amino acids. Trimming shortened V by 2 bases and J by 0 bases, and 7 bases separated the two germline ends. The CDR3: CASSLWGPNTGELFF. Here the CDR3 DNA reads TGTGCCAGCAGCTTATGGGGGCCGAACACCGGGGAGCTGTTTTTT.

The rearrangement uses TRBV2 and TRBJ2-3; the match to TRBD2 covers 11 bases. V shed 8 bases, J shed 0 bases, and the junction held 10 bases outside the gene matches. Germline V gene data show CDR1 as SNHLY and CDR2 as FYNNEI. This CDR3 region has 17 residues. The CDR3 nucleotides read TGTGCCAGCCGGTACAGGACTAGCGGGCTCAGCACAGATACGCAGTATTTT. Its translation: CASRYRTSGLSTDTQYF.

This clone was seen a few times. The rearrangement links TRBV7-3 to TRBJ1-5, with a tentative D call TRBD1 (6 bases). The CDR3 has 13 residues. The V end was cut by 6 bases, the J end by 8 bases, with 14 bases between. Per germline, CDR1 SGHTA and CDR2 FQGTGA. The CDR3 nucleotides are TGTGCCAGCAGTCAAAGCAGGGGAGAGCCCCAGCATTTT. Encoded protein: CASSQSRGEPQHF.

The V and J genes are TRBV4-1 and TRBJ2-5; D not resolved. Germline values: CDR1 MGHRA, CDR2 YSYEKL. With 1 base removed from V and 5 bases from J, the gap between germline ends came to 8 bases. This CDR3 has 13 residues. The CDR3 protein is CASSQVVVETQYF. The CDR3 nucleotides are TGCGCCAGCAGCCAAGTTGTTGTGGAGACCCAGTACTTC.

The sample holds one count of this clone. This chain joins TRBV29-1 and TRBJ1-1; D may be TRBD1 (5 bases). Germline V gene sequence: CDR1 SQVTM, CDR2 ANQGSEA. Deletions cut 3 bases from V and 1 base from J, with 15 bases between. There are 15 residues in the CDR3. The CDR3 nucleotides read TGCAGCGTTGAGGGGGGGTTGGGGAAGAACACTGAAGCTTTCTTT. Protein product: CSVEGGLGKNTEAFF.

The CDR3 nucleotides are TGTGCCTGGGAACCAGGGGGGGCCAACGTCCTGACTTTC. Translating gives CAWEPGGANVLTF. The chain uses TRBV30 and TRBJ2-6, with D possibly TRBD1 on 5 matching bases. This CDR3 is 13 amino acids long. Germline loops: CDR1 GTSNPN, CDR2 SVGIG (reference sequence). V shed 5 bases and J shed 4 bases, with 9 bases lying between them.

The rearrangement uses TRBV19 and TRBJ1-5; no clear D. CDR1 and CDR2 (germline): LNHDA, SQIVND (reference sequence). CDR3 size: 15 residues. V lost 1 base and J 9 bases, leaving 16 bases between the germline ends. CDR3: CASSIGVGVLLPQHF. In nucleotides, the CDR3 is TGTGCCAGTAGTATAGGGGTCGGAGTTTTGTTGCCCCAGCATTTT.

The rearrangement links TRBV27 to TRBJ2-4, with 10 positions matching TRBD2. V shed 6 bases, J shed 4 bases, and the junction held 3 bases outside the gene matches. This CDR3 is 14 amino acids long. CDR1 is MNHEY and CDR2 is SMNVEV in the germline V gene (reference sequence). As DNA, the CDR3 is TGTGCCAGCAGAGCGGGAGGGTCTAAAAACATTCAGTACTTC. It translates to CASRAGGSKNIQYF.

The chain combines TRBV5-1 with TRBJ2-1; D not certain. Germline V gives CDR1 SGHRS, CDR2 YFSETQ. V was shortened by 4 bases and J by 3 bases, with 8 bases between the two germline ends. This CDR3 spans 13 amino acids. CDR3 sequence: CASSPAIYNEQFF. The CDR3 DNA follows: TGCGCCAGCAGCCCGGCAATCTACAATGAGCAGTTCTTC.

The genes are TRBV7-6 and TRBJ2-5; TRBD1 matches 9 bases. CDR1 SGHVS and CDR2 FNYEAQ come from the germline V gene. The ends lost 5 bases at V and 5 bases at J; junction bases unmatched: 12. This CDR3 spans 16 amino acids. The CDR3 protein is CASSPPRQGGAETQYF. The CDR3 DNA is TGTGCCAGCAGCCCCCCCCGACAGGGGGGAGCTGAGACCCAGTACTTC.

The chain combines TRBV27 with TRBJ2-5; tentative D call: TRBD2 (6 bases). The CDR3 spans 13 residues. Germline CDR1 and CDR2: MNHEY and SMNVEV (reference sequence). Trimming pared 4 bases from V and 7 bases from J, leaving 13 bases between. The CDR3 region has the DNA TGTGCCAGCAGTTCGGTCCCCGGGAGGACCCAGTACTTC. Translating gives CASSSVPGRTQYF.

This chain connects TRBV13 to TRBJ2-7; unclear D gene. Germline CDR1 PRHDT, CDR2 FYEKMQ (reference sequence). V dropped 0 bases and J dropped 3 bases, with 9 bases sitting between them. The CDR3 runs to 14 residues. CDR3 sequence reads: CASSLGPVLYEQYF. CDR3 DNA sequence: TGTGCCAGCAGCTTAGGCCCGGTCCTCTACGAGCAGTACTTC.

The CDR3 nucleotides are TGTGCCAGTTCTACTCAGACTGTGAACACTGAAGCTTTCTTT. Encoded protein: CASSTQTVNTEAFF. V is TRBV19 and J is TRBJ1-1, with D unresolved. Germline loops: CDR1 LNHDA, CDR2 SQIVND (reference sequence). This CDR3 is 14 amino acids long. V was trimmed by 8 bases and J by 0 bases, leaving 13 bases between them.

J is TRBJ2-1 and V is TRBV11-2, with 13 positions matching TRBD2. Germline V gene sequence: CDR1 SGHAT, CDR2 FQNNGV. The CDR3 contains 16 residues. J gave up 9 bases and V 7 bases, and 12 bases lay outside the gene matches. CDR3 amino acids: CASTPQLAGGPGEQFF. The CDR3 DNA follows: TGTGCCAGCACCCCCCAACTAGCGGGAGGGCCGGGTGAGCAGTTCTTC.

The chain is built from TRBV11-2 and TRBJ2-7, with 9 bases lining up with TRBD1. V shed 6 bases and J 3 bases; nucleotides not matched to a gene: 6. There are 14 residues in the CDR3. Per the germline V gene, CDR1 is SGHAT and CDR2 is FQNNGV. In DNA form, the CDR3 reads TGTGCCAGCAGTTTCGGGACAGGGAGCTACGAGCAGTACTTC. Translating gives CASSFGTGSYEQYF.

Many counts were recorded for this clone. This rearrangement joins TRBV6-1 to TRBJ1-4; 8 nucleotides match TRBD1. J lost 5 bases, V lost 7 bases, and 6 bases had no gene match. The CDR3 contains 14 residues. Germline V gene lookup returns CDR1 MNHNS and CDR2 SASEGT. DNA of the CDR3: TGTGCCAGCAAGGTGGGACAGGAGAATGAAAAACTGTTTTTT. This sequence encodes CASKVGQENEKLFF.

V gene TRBV28 combines with J gene TRBJ2-5, with 8 bases lining up with TRBD2. The length of the CDR3 is 16 residues. V gave up 5 bases and J gave up 1 base; unmatched junction bases: 9. The V gene's germline CDR1 is MDHEN and CDR2 SYDVKM. Here the CDR3 DNA reads TGTGCCAGCAGTACTTGGACTAGCAGGTCCCAAGAGACCCAGTACTTC. This codes for CASSTWTSRSQETQYF. Supplemented by reference TRBV28 and TRBJ2-5, the full variable domain reads DVKVTQSSRYLVKRTGEKVFLECVQDMDHENMFWYRQDPGLGLRLIYFSYDVKMKEKGDIPEGYSVSREKKERFSLILESASTNQTSMYLCASSTWTSRSQETQYFGPGTRLLVL.

This clone has a handful of counts. This sequence joins TRBV7-9 and TRBJ1-2, with D tentatively TRBD1 (5 bases). The CDR3 runs 14 residues. Germline V gene lookup returns CDR1 SEHNR and CDR2 FQNEAQ (reference sequence). V was shortened by 3 bases and J by 2 bases, with 10 bases between the two germline ends. The CDR3 sequence: CASSFGTSNYGYTF. DNA for the CDR3: TGTGCCAGCAGCTTCGGGACTTCCAACTATGGCTACACCTTC.

CDR3 amino acids: CASSPPFSGMRGNTQYF. The DNA for the CDR3 is TGTGCCAGCTCACCACCGTTCAGCGGGATGAGAGGAAATACGCAGTATTTT. The V and J genes are TRBV18 and TRBJ2-3; 7 bases align to TRBD2. Germline V gene data show CDR1 as KGHSH and CDR2 as LQKENI. The V segment lost 0 bases and the J segment 7 bases; nucleotides outside the gene matches: 13. The CDR3 extends over 17 amino acids.